This T cell receptor (beta chain) stems from a study of cytomegalovirus exposure and HLA in healthy donors. Notes on the study in general: Common viral pathogens (according to a later analysis) appeared linked to several of the most significant clusters.

The length of the CDR3 is 17 residues. CDR1 SEHNR and CDR2 FQNEAQ come from the germline V gene (reference sequence). The V gene lost 1 base and the J gene lost 0 bases, with 15 bases spanning the gap. The PCR contained 60 Vbeta and 13 Jbeta primers. TCRdb keeps only in-frame clones here, not all; method: immunoSEQ multiplex PCR. The sample lists 150,000 to 190,000 clones; 65% to 90% were seen once. This clone was seen only a few times. Its target is unknown. The receptor was derived from a woman in her 50s in good health and CMV-seropositive. This sequence joins TRBV7-9 and TRBJ1-1, with unresolved D. Sequencing was done on a sample of PBMCs. CDR3 in DNA: TGTGCCAGCAGCTTAGTAGAGAGCGGTCATCTGAACACTGAAGCTTTCTTT. Protein: CASSLVESGHLNTEAFF.